The rows below give T cell receptor beta chains drawn from one sample of a study of OX40 agonist ivuxolimab in advanced cancers. The repertoire was sequenced with immunoSEQ multiplex PCR; TCRdb's copy has only in-frame clones and lacks some. Altogether around 80,000 clones are present, roughly 87% being singletons, with the ten largest covering roughly 0.18%. Sequences were derived from CD4+ or CD8+ T cells sorted from blood, sampled in a trial of the OX40 agonist ivuxolimab. The receptors derive from an adult with an advanced solid tumor such as melanoma, head and neck, liver or kidney cancer. CDR3s include the opening cysteine and the closing phenylalanine or tryptophan. The order of the fields is J gene, V gene, CDR3 protein.

TRBJ2-7 | TRBV5-6 | CASSKGTSGFYEQYF
TRBJ2-7 | TRBV6-1 | CASSATTRGEQYF
TRBJ1-1 | TRBV5-8 | CASSLVQGTAFF
TRBJ1-1 | TRBV30 | CALLPGDRAVEAFF
TRBJ2-6 | TRBV5-8 | CASSLGAISGANVLTF
TRBJ1-5 | TRBV6-6 | CASSRFRDSYNQPQHF
TRBJ2-1 | TRBV14 | CASSHLPGQGRSYNEQFF
TRBJ2-5 | TRBV7-3 | CASSRSGEETQYF
TRBJ2-5 | TRBV5-1 | CASSLGGARRRETQYF
TRBJ2-1 | TRBV7-3 | CASSLLVTGVYNEQFF
TRBJ1-3 | TRBV28 | CASSPWGTSSGNTIYF
TRBJ2-7 | TRBV6-6 | CASSQVGYEQYF
TRBJ2-2 | TRBV6-6 | CASSSDRWERELFF
TRBJ2-5 | TRBV19 | CASNNLRGGSSETQYF
TRBJ2-7 | TRBV19 | CASSWVGQTYEQYF
TRBJ2-1 | TRBV28 | CASRGRGRSSYNEQFF
TRBJ2-5 | TRBV29-1 | CSVGAGGGATQYF
TRBJ1-5 | TRBV28 | CASSLGRVSNQPQHF
TRBJ2-1 | TRBV18 | CASSPLLRQGAGDNEQFF
TRBJ1-5 | TRBV4-1 | CASSQTGTGFTQPQHF
TRBJ2-3 | TRBV30 | CAWSLGTSGGDTQYF
TRBJ1-2 | TRBV6-1 | CASSELRIGLGQGRGYTF
TRBJ2-2 | TRBV11-2 | CASSLVVGAGELFF
TRBJ2-2 | TRBV11-2 | CASSAGQFGASGSSGELFF
TRBJ1-6 | TRBV4-1 | CASSQGIWDGNSPLHF
TRBJ1-5 | TRBV2 | CASAFDGGGNQPQHF
TRBJ2-3 | TRBV19 | CASSGGLAGGPDTQYF